The 28 T cell receptor beta chains given below trace back to one sample, sequenced in a study of vaccination and CD4 T cells after COVID-19. Their antigen targets remain unknown. The Oncomine TCR Beta short-read assay generated sequence data from the DNA of cultured CD4+ T cells. TCRdb re-called the PCR reads through MiXCR, storing one row per CDR3 protein. The repertoire includes roughly 20,000 distinct CDR3 sequences, 31% of them detected once, and 15% sits in the top ten. Treatment specified: approximately nine-day PBMC culture with coronavirus spike peptide pools or control peptides (ViraFEST assay). The sequencing sample was made of cultured CD4+ T cells from blood. Receptors were obtained from a human donor with COVID-19.

The chain couples TRBV20-1 to TRBJ1-5; 7 bases match TRBD1. Per germline, CDR1 DFQATT and CDR2 SNEGSKA (reference sequence). J lost 4 bases, V lost 6 bases, and 9 bases had no gene match. The CDR3 is 14 residues long. Written as DNA, the CDR3 is TGCAGTGCCGACGGGACAGATCAGAATCAGCCCCAGCATTTT. It codes for CSADGTDQNQPQHF.

The table lists this clonotype with a few counts. This chain connects TRBV19 to TRBJ2-3, with D possibly TRBD1 on 6 matching bases. Germline V gene data show CDR1 as LNHDA and CDR2 as SQIVND (reference sequence). Deletions cut 6 bases from V and 1 base from J, with 17 bases between. This CDR3 region has 16 residues. CDR3 sequence reads: CASRRTAGARTDTQYF. CDR3 coding DNA: TGTGCCAGTAGAAGGACCGCAGGGGCCCGCACAGATACGCAGTATTTT.

The table lists this clonotype with a few counts. The chain links TRBV6-1 to TRBJ1-2; D is undetermined. Deletions cut 5 bases from V and 6 bases from J, with 16 bases between. Germline lookup yields CDR1 MNHNS and CDR2 SASEGT. This CDR3 is 14 amino acids long. CDR3 loop: CASSQGRKGDGYTF. CDR3 bases: TGTGCCAGCAGTCAAGGCCGGAAGGGTGATGGCTACACCTTC.

The chain links TRBV6-1 to TRBJ1-1, with D possibly matching TRBD1 (6 bases). V was shortened by 6 bases and J by 7 bases, with 24 bases between the two germline ends. This CDR3 contains 16 residues. Per the germline V gene, CDR1 is MNHNS and CDR2 is SASEGT. CDR3 amino acids: CASSPHGLGATDEAFF. CDR3 in DNA: TGTGCCAGCAGCCCCCATGGTTTGGGGGCGACCGATGAAGCTTTCTTT.

This clonotype was seen only a few times. Written as DNA, the CDR3 is TGCAGCCCAGGGGACATCCTGGGCGTGAACACTGAAGCTTTCTTT. Translating it yields CSPGDILGVNTEAFF. The chain employs TRBV20-1 and TRBJ1-1, with D possibly TRBD1 on 6 matching bases. The V gene's germline CDR1 is DFQATT and CDR2 SNEGSKA (reference sequence). The CDR3 is 15 residues long.

By proportion, this clonotype is medium-sized (0.01 to 0.1%). The chain couples TRBV11-2 to TRBJ1-5; 7 bases map to TRBD1. V shed 3 bases, J shed 6 bases, and the junction held 5 bases outside the gene matches. The CDR3 runs 14 residues. The V gene's germline CDR1 is SGHAT and CDR2 FQNNGV. The chain's CDR3 is CASSFDRAGQPQHF. CDR3 in DNA: TGTGCCAGCAGCTTCGACAGGGCTGGTCAGCCCCAGCATTTT.

The chain employs TRBV6-1 and TRBJ1-5; no firm D call. Germline assignment: CDR1 MNHNS and CDR2 SASEGT. The CDR3 has 14 amino acids. Trimming removed 1 base at V and 0 bases at J, with 4 bases between. CDR3 amino acids: CASSEGYSNQPQHF. Here the CDR3 DNA reads TGTGCCAGCAGTGAAGGGTATAGCAATCAGCCCCAGCATTTT.

This clonotype was counted only a few times. The rearrangement uses TRBV14 and TRBJ1-5; D ambiguous. CDR1 is SGHDN, CDR2 FVKESK, per germline. The CDR3 consists of 14 residues. V was trimmed by 2 bases and J by 0 bases, leaving 5 bases between them. The CDR3 nucleotides are TGTGCCAGCAGCCAAACAAATAGCAATCAGCCCCAGCATTTT. It specifies CASSQTNSNQPQHF. Combining the CDR3 with reference TRBV14 and TRBJ1-5 gives the whole variable domain EAGVTQFPSHSVIEKGQTVTLRCDPISGHDNLYWYRRVMGKEIKFLLHFVKESKQDESGMPNNRFLAERTGGTYSTLKVQPAELEDSGVYFCASSQTNSNQPQHFGDGTRLSIL.

This clonotype has more than one count but fewer than ten. The chain recombines TRBV7-3 with TRBJ2-5, with D possibly being TRBD1 or TRBD2 (6 bases each). V was shortened by 5 bases and J by 4 bases, with 17 bases between the two germline ends. The CDR3 is made up of 15 amino acids. CDR1 and CDR2 from the germline V gene are SGHTA and FQGTGA. Written as DNA, the CDR3 is TGTGCCAGCAGCCCGGGACTCGGAGGGGGAGAGACCCAGTACTTC. Encoded protein: CASSPGLGGGETQYF.

This clonotype was picked up a small number of times. The chain combines TRBV9 with TRBJ1-2; maybe TRBD1 (5 bases). Trimming pared 3 bases from V and 8 bases from J, leaving 26 bases between. The CDR3 runs to 17 residues. Germline CDR1 and CDR2: SGDLS and YYNGEE. Here the CDR3 reads CASSEHHQNRGTGGYTF. For the CDR3, the DNA is TGTGCCAGCAGCGAACACCACCAAAATAGAGGGACGGGAGGCTACACCTTC.

The chain couples TRBV5-1 to TRBJ2-5, with TRBD2 matching 15 bases. This CDR3 spans 17 amino acids. Per germline, CDR1 SGHRS and CDR2 YFSETQ. The junction had 12 bases not matched to a gene; V was cut back by 4 bases and J by 8 bases. This CDR3 reads CASSTVGTSGGLKTQYF. The CDR3 bases are TGCGCCAGCAGCACGGTCGGGACTAGCGGGGGGTTAAAAACCCAGTACTTC.

The chain uses TRBV5-4 and TRBJ2-3; D is uncertain. Germline CDR1 is SGHNT and CDR2 is YYREEE (reference sequence). Between the trimmed V and J ends, which lost 0 bases and 0 bases, there was a span of 5 bases. The CDR3 has 14 amino acids. CDR3 nucleotide sequence: TGTGCCAGCAGCTTGGGGGCTAGCACAGATACGCAGTATTTT. It codes for CASSLGASTDTQYF.

This clonotype was seen only once. The chain employs TRBV2 and TRBJ1-5; D not certain. The DNA end favors TRBJ2-3, so the J call may be wrong. This CDR3 is built from 14 residues. Germline-derived CDR1 and CDR2 are SNHLY and FYNNEI. CDR3 sequence reads: CASKVEMGNQPQYF. In DNA, the CDR3 is TGTGCCAGCAAAGTAGAAATGGGCAATCAGCCCCAGTATTTT.

This clonotype was seen a handful of times. V gene TRBV30 combines with J gene TRBJ1-1, with a tentative D call TRBD1 (5 bases). This CDR3 comprises 13 residues. Trimming cost V 5 bases and J 3 bases, with 13 bases left between them. CDR1 is GTSNPN, CDR2 SVGIG, per germline (reference sequence). The CDR3 DNA reads as TGTGCCTGGGCCGAGGGAGGGGACACTGAAGCTTTCTTT. This codes for CAWAEGGDTEAFF.

The rearrangement uses TRBV2 and TRBJ2-3; D may be TRBD1 or TRBD2 (5 bases each). Trimming stripped 9 bases from V and 2 bases from J, with 15 bases between. CDR3 length equals 14 residues. The germline V gene has CDR1 SNHLY and CDR2 FYNNEI. CDR3 protein: CASLRRDPTDTQYF. The CDR3 nucleotides read TGTGCCAGTCTACGCAGGGACCCCACAGATACGCAGTATTTT. Full variable domain (remainder filled in from reference TRBV2 and TRBJ2-3): EPEVTQTPSHQVTQMGQEVILRCVPISNHLYFYWYRQILGQKVEFLVSFYNNEISEKSEIFDDQFSVERPDGSNFTLKIRSTKLEDSAMYFCASLRRDPTDTQYFGPGTRLTVL.

This clonotype was seen a few times. The chain employs TRBV27 and TRBJ2-7; possible D gene TRBD1, 5 bases. The CDR3 spans 14 residues. Germline V lookup: CDR1 MNHEY, CDR2 SMNVEV (reference sequence). Between the trimmed V and J ends, which lost 6 bases and 3 bases, there was a span of 15 bases. This chain's CDR3 is CASRPTQGFYEQYF. The CDR3 DNA follows: TGTGCCAGCAGACCAACCCAGGGTTTCTACGAGCAGTACTTC.

The chain combines TRBV11-3 with TRBJ2-5; TRBD1 agrees at 8 bases. The junction had 6 bases not matched to a gene; V was cut back by 4 bases and J by 5 bases. Germline CDR1 reads SGHNT; CDR2 reads YENEEA. The CDR3 has 14 residues. The CDR3 protein is CASSWDRFSETQYF. The CDR3, as DNA: TGTGCCAGCAGCTGGGACAGGTTTTCGGAGACCCAGTACTTC.

The rearrangement joins TRBV20-1 to TRBJ2-5, with no clear D. Trimming removed 5 bases at V and 4 bases at J, with 17 bases between. The length of the CDR3 is 14 residues. Germline V gene sequence: CDR1 DFQATT, CDR2 SNEGSKA (reference sequence). CDR3 sequence reads: CSASTLDIRETQYF. CDR3 DNA: TGCAGTGCTTCAACGTTAGATATTCGAGAGACCCAGTACTTC.

There are a few counts of this clonotype. This chain joins TRBV11-3 and TRBJ1-1; TRBD1 matches 8 bases. The CDR3 covers 15 residues. Trimming removed 2 bases from V and 2 bases from J; junction bases left unmatched: 4. Germline CDR1 and CDR2: SGHNT and YENEEA. CDR3 nucleotide sequence: TGTGCCAGCAGCTTACATGGGACAGGTAACACTGAAGCTTTCTTT. Protein: CASSLHGTGNTEAFF.

Only a few counts were recorded for this clonotype. V usage is TRBV5-8 and J usage is TRBJ1-2; 7 bases line up with TRBD1. The CDR3 length is 14 residues. CDR1 and CDR2 (germline): SGHTS, YDEGEE. The junction had 10 bases not matched to a gene; V was cut back by 4 bases and J by 7 bases. DNA of the CDR3: TGTGCCAGCAGCCCGACAGGGACGGGAAGTGGCTACACCTTC. Translating gives CASSPTGTGSGYTF.

This clonotype was seen only a few times. This chain connects TRBV29-1 to TRBJ2-3, with D possibly TRBD2 on 5 matching bases. CDR1 is SQVTM, CDR2 ANQGSEA, per germline. The CDR3 is 15 amino acids. Trimming shortened V by 4 bases and J by 3 bases, and 17 bases separated the two germline ends. CDR3 sequence (DNA): TGCAGCGTTGTCCGACCCGGCAGAGGGACAGATACGCAGTATTTT. Translation: CSVVRPGRGTDTQYF.

This clonotype was counted a few times. Compared with germline, one end of the junction differs, possibly owing to a read error. V is TRBV5-5 and J is TRBJ2-7; 12 nucleotides align to TRBD2. The CDR3 is made up of 14 amino acids. In germline, CDR1 is SGHKS, CDR2 YYEKEE (reference sequence). The CDR3: CASSLAGRLAGANF. CDR3 DNA: TGTGCCAGCAGCTTGGCGGGGCGACTAGCGGGGGCTAACTTC.

This chain joins TRBV11-3 and TRBJ2-4, with D possibly being TRBD2 (7 bases). The germline V and J ends were trimmed by 2 bases and 6 bases, with 20 bases remaining between them. In germline, CDR1 is SGHNT, CDR2 YENEEA. The CDR3 sequence is 17 residues long. The CDR3 is CASSLRTGGPGLNIQYF. CDR3 DNA: TGTGCCAGCAGCTTAAGGACGGGGGGCCCAGGGTTAAACATTCAGTACTTC.

This clonotype was seen only a few times. The J gene is TRBJ2-1, the V gene TRBV20-1, with 11 bases matching TRBD2. V shed 3 bases and J 2 bases; nucleotides not matched to a gene: 6. The CDR3 is 16 residues long. The V gene's germline CDR1 is DFQATT and CDR2 SNEGSKA (reference sequence). The CDR3 DNA is TGCAGTGCTAGTGGGGGTAGCGGGGGGGCCTACAATGAGCAGTTCTTC. Translating it yields CSASGGSGGAYNEQFF.

The chain joins TRBV7-2 to TRBJ1-5; D gene uncertain. Trimming removed 2 bases at V and 1 base at J, with 15 bases between. The germline V gene has CDR1 SGHTA and CDR2 FQGNSA. The CDR3 has 17 residues. DNA of the CDR3: TGTGCCAGCAGCTTAAGGCCTAGTGGGGTGAGCAATCAGCCCCAGCATTTT. Its protein is CASSLRPSGVSNQPQHF.

This chain joins TRBV5-1 and TRBJ1-2; 8 nucleotides agree with TRBD1. The V gene end was trimmed by 3 bases and the J gene end by 0 bases; junction bases not matched to a gene: 7. This CDR3 region has 16 residues. Germline loops: CDR1 SGHRS, CDR2 YFSETQ. CDR3 amino acids: CASSSGQGPSNYGYTF. In nucleotides, the CDR3 is TGCGCCAGCAGCTCCGGACAGGGTCCGTCTAACTATGGCTACACCTTC.

The V gene is TRBV11-3, the J gene TRBJ2-2; 7 bases align to TRBD1. The CDR3 loop spans 17 amino acids. Looked up from germline, CDR1 is SGHNT and CDR2 is YENEEA. Unmatched junction bases numbered 10, after V lost 5 bases and J lost 1 base. The CDR3 is CASSVGQARGNTGELFF. Written as DNA, the CDR3 is TGTGCCAGCAGCGTAGGACAGGCCCGTGGGAACACCGGGGAGCTGTTTTTT.

This clonotype has only a few counts. This rearrangement joins TRBV27 to TRBJ2-5; the match to TRBD2 covers 16 bases. This CDR3 has 16 amino acids. Losses at the gene ends were 5 bases for V and 5 bases for J; bases not matched to a gene: 5. The germline V gene has CDR1 MNHEY and CDR2 SMNVEV (reference sequence). The CDR3 DNA follows: TGTGCCAGCAGTCAGGGACTAGCGGGGGGGTATGAGACCCAGTACTTC. This codes for CASSQGLAGGYETQYF.